This T cell receptor (beta chain) is drawn from a study of blood T cell repertoires in COVID-19. Study-wide context: Spain, Italy and the United States supplied samples that represented acute and convalescent COVID-19. Nucleic acid was either cDNA or gDNA, and it came from T cells, B-cell-depleted T cells, or PBMCs.

Germline V gene sequence: CDR1 LGHDT, CDR2 YNNKEL (reference sequence). V lost 0 bases, J lost 4 bases, and 10 bases lay in between. This CDR3 has 15 amino acids. As originally analysed: Estimation of nucleated cell counts relied on the amplification of reference gene primers. The data were produced by immunoSEQ multiplex PCR, yet TCRdb's version contains in-frame clones alone and is incomplete. V and J calls and clone size come straight from that table; D and trimming were deduced from the DNA. The table shows about 25,000 clones, with around 80% occurring only once. V is TRBV3-1 (or the pseudogene TRBV3-2) and J is TRBJ1-3; D gene ambiguous. The receptor's source is a woman aged 80 or over with acute or convalescent COVID-19. Sequencing input: peripheral blood. In nucleotides, the CDR3 is TGTGCCAGCAGCCAAGATTGGGGAGGGGGAAACACCATATATTTT. Its protein is CASSQDWGGGNTIYF.